This record covers a single TCR beta chain. Its antigen specificity is not known. Base qualities are missing; no much larger clone stands one base away. The CDR3 contains 13 residues, cysteine and phenylalanine counted. The entry retains the CDR3 DNA only, 39 bases that are in frame from base 1. Trimming removed 4 bases from V and 5 bases from J, leaving 12 bases between the germline ends. The data are from a study of T cells in Graves' hyperthyroidism and ophthalmopathy (dated by TCRdb to about 2019). Regarding the study in general: Peripheral blood samples were taken at initial diagnosis, before any treatment was given. To identify distinguishing TCR V-J signatures, a discovery cohort of 90 to 100 patients was used, comprising roughly 45 with Graves' ophthalmopathy and about 59 with stable Graves' hyperthyroidism. Prospective prediction of ophthalmopathy was tested in an independent validation cohort consisting of some 20 hyperthyroidism patients and some 16 patients who later progressed to ophthalmopathy. For training and testing, the roughly 93 patients in the discovery cohort were randomly divided in a 7:3 ratio. In addition, the study compared T-cell repertoires in thyroid tissue and in blood from about 6 Graves' hyperthyroidism patients. After blood sampling, hyperthyroidism patients were treated with methimazole at a starting dose of 30 mg daily, and ophthalmopathy patients were treated with high-dose intravenous methylprednisolone. TCR Vbeta CDR3 sequencing of 130 to 150 peripheral blood samples (fewer than 45 ophthalmopathy, 75 to 85 hyperthyroidism and approximately 17 progressor patients) is reported in the paper. What the work shows at the level of the full study, not this receptor alone: Most expanded thyroid clonotypes (frequency above 0.001) were also detected in blood, a finding suggesting that blood repertoires may reflect thyroid immune responses. In validation, progression to ophthalmopathy was predicted by the model with 70.59% sensitivity and about 72% specificity, a median of around 6.5 months before onset. No statistical method was used to set the sample size in advance, and investigators knew the group allocation. In cross-validation, a model built on a 13 V-J signature told ophthalmopathy apart from stable hyperthyroidism with approximately 91% sensitivity and roughly 81% specificity, and in testing the same model reached 80%/75%.

Moderately to severely active disease, a Clinical Activity Score of at least 3, a NOSPECS grade of at least 4, and a duration under 3 months were present in ophthalmopathy patients. The study excluded patients with uncontrolled infections, other autoimmune diseases, pregnancy or lactation. Diagnoses relied on clinical symptoms, serum thyroxine and TRAb, thyroid ultrasound and orbital computed tomography. PBMCs were separated from under 11 ml of fresh peripheral blood using Ficoll-Paque density gradient centrifugation. Total RNA was extracted with Trizol reagent, and quality was checked on an Agilent 2100 Bioanalyzer. The TCR beta CDR3 regions were amplified from RNA transcripts. The TCR CDR3 was subjected to a first round of RT-PCR using the HTBI primer set and the Qiagen OneStep RT-PCR kit. The libraries were constructed in a second round of multiplex PCR and then size-selected and purified. Sequencing of the libraries was done on an Illumina HiSeq2000 using paired-end 100 bp reads. The authors processed their data as follows. SOAPnuke was used to process the raw data, with reads discarded if the reads contained adapters or uncalled bases, had a mean Phred below 15, or lacked an exact constant-primer or identifier match. High-quality paired reads were merged using COPE v1.2.5, and each unique nucleotide sequence was defined as a clonotype. MiTCR v1.1 was used to align clonotypes to the IMGT TRBV, TRBD and TRBJ reference segments. Only V-J combinations with frequency above 0.0001, covering roughly 99% of repertoires, were analysed. The TCS score was defined as F50 (clonal expansion) divided by E x V (chaos), with BLOSUM62-based TCRdist calculated between CDR3 peptides within each V-J. Welch's t-statistics and random forest reduced 500 to 650 V-J features to 13, which were used in a naive Bayes classifier (R e1071). In TCRdb, the public reads were trimmed at Q25 with fastp and aligned with MiXCR, with productive beta chains retained. Here each entry gathers all rows of one CDR3 protein and keeps the most common genes and DNA. These V and J calls are TCRdb output, not the study's own analysis. Within this sample are around 350,000 distinct CDR3 sequences, with approximately 14% of them counted one time only. Roughly a fifth of the sample is held by the ten biggest clonotypes.

The sequence came from a woman aged 30 to 39 with Graves' ophthalmopathy. This chain is built from TRBV12-3 or TRBV12-4 and TRBJ2-7, with the D gene not confidently named. Sequenced sample: blood. The CDR3: CASSYLEFHEQYF. The bases are TGTGCCAGCAGTTACTTGGAATTTCACGAGCAGTACTTC.